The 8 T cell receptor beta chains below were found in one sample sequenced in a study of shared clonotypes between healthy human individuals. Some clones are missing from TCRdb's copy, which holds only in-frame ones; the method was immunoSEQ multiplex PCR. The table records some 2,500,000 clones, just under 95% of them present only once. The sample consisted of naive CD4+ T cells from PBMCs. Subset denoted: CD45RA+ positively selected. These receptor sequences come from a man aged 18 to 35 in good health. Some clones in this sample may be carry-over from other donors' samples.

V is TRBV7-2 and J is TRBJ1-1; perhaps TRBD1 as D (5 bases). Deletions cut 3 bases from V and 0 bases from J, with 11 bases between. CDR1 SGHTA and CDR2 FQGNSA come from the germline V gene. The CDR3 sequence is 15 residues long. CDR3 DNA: TGTGCCAGCAGCTTCCCGGGACGGGTGAACACTGAAGCTTTCTTT. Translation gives CASSFPGRVNTEAFF.

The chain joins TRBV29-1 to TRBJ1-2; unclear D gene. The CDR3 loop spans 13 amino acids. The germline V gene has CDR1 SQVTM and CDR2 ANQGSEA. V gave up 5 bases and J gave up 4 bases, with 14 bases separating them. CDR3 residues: CSVFRSGGYGYTF. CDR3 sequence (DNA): TGCAGCGTTTTCAGGAGCGGTGGCTATGGCTACACCTTC.

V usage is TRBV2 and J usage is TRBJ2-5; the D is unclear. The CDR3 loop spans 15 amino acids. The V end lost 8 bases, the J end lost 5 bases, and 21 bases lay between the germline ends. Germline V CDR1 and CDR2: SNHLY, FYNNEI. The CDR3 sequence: CASGEVGSGAETQYF. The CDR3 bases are TGTGCCAGCGGGGAAGTGGGGTCAGGAGCGGAGACCCAGTACTTC.

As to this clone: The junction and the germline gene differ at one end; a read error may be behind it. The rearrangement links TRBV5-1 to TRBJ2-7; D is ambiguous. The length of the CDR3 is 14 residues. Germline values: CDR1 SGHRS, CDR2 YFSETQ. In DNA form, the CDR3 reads TGCGCCAGCAGCTTGGGCCCCAGGTCCTCCGAGCAGTACTTC. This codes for CASSLGPRSSEQYF.

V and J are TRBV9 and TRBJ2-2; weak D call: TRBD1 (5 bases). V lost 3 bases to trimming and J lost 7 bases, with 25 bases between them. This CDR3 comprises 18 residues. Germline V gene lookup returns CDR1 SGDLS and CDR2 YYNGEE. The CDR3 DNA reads TGTGCCAGCAGCGGACCGCCGACGAGGACATTTAAGATCGGGGAGCTGTTTTTT. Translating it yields CASSGPPTRTFKIGELFF.

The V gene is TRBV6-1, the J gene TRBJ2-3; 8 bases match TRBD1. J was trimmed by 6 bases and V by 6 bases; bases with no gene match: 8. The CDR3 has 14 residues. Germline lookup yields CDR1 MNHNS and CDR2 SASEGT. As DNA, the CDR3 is TGTGCCAGCAGCGGACAGGGAGCCGAGGATACGCAGTATTTT. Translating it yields CASSGQGAEDTQYF.

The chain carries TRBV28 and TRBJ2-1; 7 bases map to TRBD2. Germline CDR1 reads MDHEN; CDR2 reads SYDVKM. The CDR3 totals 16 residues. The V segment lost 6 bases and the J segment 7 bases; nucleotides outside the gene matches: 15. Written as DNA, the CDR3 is TGTGCCAGCAGCCAGGCCGGGACTATAGGTTGGAATGAGCAGTTCTTC. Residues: CASSQAGTIGWNEQFF.

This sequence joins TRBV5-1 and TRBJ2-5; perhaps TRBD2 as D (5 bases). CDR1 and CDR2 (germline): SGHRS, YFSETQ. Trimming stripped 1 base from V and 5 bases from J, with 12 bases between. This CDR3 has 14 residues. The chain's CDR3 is CASSLKGVTETQYF. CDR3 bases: TGCGCCAGCAGCTTGAAGGGAGTCACGGAGACCCAGTACTTC.